The source of this TCR beta chain is a study of CD8 T cells in Susac syndrome. Regarding the study as a whole: The study's TCR sequencing and HLA analysis covered a relatively small number of individuals, and the study acknowledged this.

With random hexamers, about 0.5 to 1 ug RNA was reverse transcribed. By means of immunoSEQ multiplex PCR, TCR beta CDR3 spanning 54 Vbeta and 13 Jbeta underwent amplification. TCRdb re-derived calls from the immunoSEQ multiplex PCR reads in MiXCR, one entry per CDR3 protein. The table has some 94,000 distinct CDR3 sequences, about 95% seen once; the top ten hold less than 0.4%. Each Susac syndrome patient had definite or probable disease by recently defined criteria. The CDR3 runs to 15 residues. Trimming removed 3 bases from V and 4 bases from J, with 13 bases in between. The V gene's germline CDR1 is MDHEN and CDR2 SYDVKM. In the case of this clonotype: Its antigen is currently unknown.

What was sequenced was CD4+ T cells from PBMCs. This TCR came from a human donor with Susac syndrome. The chain employs TRBV28 and TRBJ1-5; D gene ambiguous. The CDR3 DNA reads as TGTGCCAGCAGTTTTATCGGGCGGAATAATCAGCCCCAGCATTTT. Translated: CASSFIGRNNQPQHF.